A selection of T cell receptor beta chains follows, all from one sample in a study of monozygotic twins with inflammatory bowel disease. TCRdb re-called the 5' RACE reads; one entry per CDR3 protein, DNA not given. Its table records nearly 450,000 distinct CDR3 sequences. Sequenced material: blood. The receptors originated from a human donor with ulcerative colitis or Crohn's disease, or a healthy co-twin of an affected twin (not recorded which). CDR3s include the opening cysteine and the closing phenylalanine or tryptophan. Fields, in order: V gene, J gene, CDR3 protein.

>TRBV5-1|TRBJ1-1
CASSESAGTEAFF
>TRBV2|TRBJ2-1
CASSGWTGHSYNEQFF
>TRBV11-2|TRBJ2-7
CASSQTGTSAVSSYEQYF
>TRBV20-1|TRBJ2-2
CSARRGLAGDVGELFF
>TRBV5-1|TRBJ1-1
CASSLAGRINTEAFF
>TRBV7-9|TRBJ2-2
CASFKMRSTANTGELFF
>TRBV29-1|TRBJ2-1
CSALDHYNEQFF
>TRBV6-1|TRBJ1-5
CASSENPGEGPQHF
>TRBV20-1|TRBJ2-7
CSARDPGTGYEQYF
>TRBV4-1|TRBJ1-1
CASSQSTGLGTEAFF
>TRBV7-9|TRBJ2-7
CASSPNYNEQYF
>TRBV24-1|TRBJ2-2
CATSGDTGELFF
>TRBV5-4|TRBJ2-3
CASSLSGFSTDTQYF
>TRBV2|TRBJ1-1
CASRVTPNTEAFF
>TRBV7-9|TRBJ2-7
CASSPDRGLYF
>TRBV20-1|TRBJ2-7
CSASRPTGALEQYF
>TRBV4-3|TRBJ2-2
CASSRLAGVGYVGTGELFF
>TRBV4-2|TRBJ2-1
CASSQDAAEQFF
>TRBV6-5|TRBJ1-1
CASSYSSGHTEAFF
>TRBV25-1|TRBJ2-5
CASSEYREVETQYF
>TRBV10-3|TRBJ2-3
CAIRDSGRLDTQYF